These 32 T cell receptor beta chains share one sample of origin, sequenced in a study of cytomegalovirus exposure and HLA in healthy donors. The PCR made use of 60 Vbeta and 13 Jbeta primers. Repertoires were generated with immunoSEQ multiplex PCR, while TCRdb's copy carries only in-frame clones and drops some. The sample records under 200,000 clones, 68% being singletons. Sequenced material: PBMCs. The receptors here all came from a man in his forties or fifties in good health and CMV-seronegative.

This clone has more than one count but fewer than ten. The rearrangement joins TRBV5-1 to TRBJ2-3; maybe TRBD2 (5 bases). The CDR3 is 13 residues long. V was shortened by 4 bases and J by 6 bases, with 12 bases between the two germline ends. Germline CDR1 reads SGHRS; CDR2 reads YFSETQ. For the CDR3, the DNA is TGCGCCAGCAGCCCGGAGCGGTCGGATACGCAGTATTTT. It translates to CASSPERSDTQYF.

V is TRBV25-1 and J is TRBJ2-1; D call uncertain. Looked up from germline, CDR1 is MGHDK and CDR2 is SYGVNS. V gave up 3 bases and J gave up 7 bases, with 13 bases separating them. There are 14 residues in the CDR3. This CDR3 reads CASSEPHSRNEQFF. CDR3 nucleotide sequence: TGTGCCAGCAGTGAGCCCCATTCTAGGAATGAGCAGTTCTTC.

This clone was counted a single time. The chain carries TRBV6-1 and TRBJ2-7; the match to TRBD2 covers 8 bases. Per the germline V gene, CDR1 is MNHNS and CDR2 is SASEGT. The CDR3 has 15 amino acids. The V and J ends lost 4 bases and 1 base, in that order; junction bases with no gene match: 6. The CDR3 DNA reads as TGTGCCAGCAGTGCTACGAGCGGGGGTTCCTACGAGCAGTACTTC. Protein: CASSATSGGSYEQYF.

The gene calls are TRBV7-2 and TRBJ1-6, with a possible D match to TRBD1 (6 bases). CDR1 and CDR2 from the germline V gene are SGHTA and FQGNSA. This CDR3 has 16 amino acids. The V and J ends lost 3 bases and 3 bases respectively, with 12 bases between them. The CDR3 loop reads CASSLDSGVYNSPLHF. CDR3 in DNA: TGTGCCAGCAGCTTGGACAGTGGGGTCTATAATTCACCCCTCCACTTT.

The rearrangement links TRBV14 to TRBJ1-1; 10 bases are a match to TRBD1. Trimming cost V 4 bases and J 2 bases; bases outside gene matches: 13. Looked up from germline, CDR1 is SGHDN and CDR2 is FVKESK. The CDR3 is made up of 18 amino acids. CDR3: CASSPRPGQGRINTEAFF. CDR3 nucleotide sequence: TGTGCCAGCAGCCCCCGACCGGGACAGGGGAGAATAAACACTGAAGCTTTCTTT.

The chain combines TRBV5-1 with TRBJ2-1, with 9 bases lining up with TRBD1. This CDR3 is 13 amino acids long. Germline values: CDR1 SGHRS, CDR2 YFSETQ. J was trimmed by 6 bases and V by 6 bases; bases with no gene match: 4. CDR3 in DNA: TGCGCCAGCAACCCGACAGGGGGCAATGAGCAGTTCTTC. Translated: CASNPTGGNEQFF.

The chain employs TRBV5-1 and TRBJ2-5, with 7 positions matching TRBD2. The CDR3 has 14 residues. Unmatched junction bases numbered 7, after V lost 3 bases and J lost 5 bases. CDR1 is SGHRS, CDR2 YFSETQ, per germline. The CDR3 loop is CASSSSGGGETQYF. The CDR3 nucleotides are TGCGCCAGCAGCTCCTCCGGGGGAGGGGAGACCCAGTACTTC.

This clone was detected a few times. The CDR3 region is CASSLLSRGTEAFF. The CDR3 bases are TGTGCCAGCAGTTTACTCAGCAGGGGGACTGAAGCTTTCTTT. The chain links TRBV27 to TRBJ1-1; the match to TRBD1 covers 7 bases. Unmatched junction bases numbered 5, after V lost 2 bases and J lost 5 bases. CDR3 length equals 14 residues. The V gene's germline CDR1 is MNHEY and CDR2 SMNVEV (reference sequence).

This chain uses TRBV19 with TRBJ1-2; a weak D match, TRBD1 (5 bases). V shed 3 bases and J shed 2 bases, with 13 bases lying between them. The germline V gene encodes CDR1 LNHDA and CDR2 SQIVND (reference sequence). This CDR3 is 15 amino acids long. CDR3 protein: CASSIPGHLNYGYTF. The CDR3 DNA sequence: TGTGCCAGTAGTATCCCCGGACACCTAAACTATGGCTACACCTTC. The whole variable domain, remainder taken from reference TRBV19 and TRBJ1-2, is DGGITQSPKYLFRKEGQNVTLSCEQNLNHDAMYWYRQDPGQGLRLIYYSQIVNDFQKGDIAEGYSVSREKKESFPLTVTSAQKNPTAFYLCASSIPGHLNYGYTFGSGTRLTVV.

The chain carries TRBV2 and TRBJ2-2, with 11 bases identical to TRBD2. Unmatched junction bases numbered 4, after V lost 4 bases and J lost 0 bases. The CDR3 runs to 17 residues. The germline V gene encodes CDR1 SNHLY and CDR2 FYNNEI. The CDR3 DNA follows: TGTGCCAGCAGTGTAAGACTAGCGGGGTCGAACACCGGGGAGCTGTTTTTT. It specifies CASSVRLAGSNTGELFF.

The gene calls are TRBV28 and TRBJ2-7, with TRBD2 matching 8 bases. The V segment lost 3 bases and the J segment 13 bases; nucleotides outside the gene matches: 8. Per germline, CDR1 MDHEN and CDR2 SYDVKM. CDR3 size: 12 residues. The CDR3 DNA reads TGTGCCAGCAGTTTCGGGGGGGAGAGGGGTTACTTC. It codes for CASSFGGERGYF.

This clone was seen only once. This chain links TRBV11-2 with TRBJ2-5; 8 bases map to TRBD2. J was trimmed by 3 bases and V by 0 bases; bases with no gene match: 12. The CDR3 totals 18 residues. CDR1 SGHAT and CDR2 FQNNGV come from the germline V gene. This CDR3 is CASSLDLIGGGLEETQYF. CDR3 DNA: TGTGCCAGCAGCTTAGATCTGATCGGGGGGGGGCTCGAAGAGACCCAGTACTTC.

CDR3 sequence reads: CAISDHGTGFYGYTF. The CDR3 DNA reads TGTGCCATCAGTGACCACGGGACAGGGTTCTATGGCTACACCTTC. The chain has TRBV10-3 and TRBJ1-2; 9 nucleotides line up with TRBD1. The J segment lost 4 bases and the V segment lost 3 bases, leaving 6 bases of the junction unmatched. The V gene's germline CDR1 is ENHRY and CDR2 SYGVKD. CDR3 length: 15 residues.

This clone has just one count. This chain links TRBV4-1 with TRBJ2-1, with D tentatively TRBD1 (6 bases). From germline, CDR1 is MGHRA and CDR2 YSYEKL. Trimming took 3 bases from V and 8 from J, leaving 11 bases between them. The CDR3 consists of 13 residues. CDR3 protein: CASSHTRGDEQFF. The CDR3 DNA reads as TGCGCCAGCAGCCATACCAGGGGTGATGAGCAGTTCTTC.

This chain links TRBV5-1 with TRBJ2-5; TRBD1 might be the D (6 bases). The V end was cut by 2 bases, the J end by 5 bases, with 19 bases between. The CDR3 is 16 residues long. Germline V gives CDR1 SGHRS, CDR2 YFSETQ. The DNA for the CDR3 is TGCGCCAGCAGCTTCTCTCCCCAGGGGCGTAGGGAGACCCAGTACTTC. Translating gives CASSFSPQGRRETQYF.

This clone was seen only a few times. The gene calls are TRBV5-4 and TRBJ1-1; D is uncertain. The germline gives CDR1 SGHNT, CDR2 YYREEE (reference sequence). CDR3 length: 12 amino acids. Trimming removed 2 bases from V and 4 bases from J, with 6 bases in between. In DNA form, the CDR3 reads TGTGCCAGCAGCTTCGCCAGCACTGAAGCTTTCTTT. As protein: CASSFASTEAFF.

In its sample, this clone was seen a few times. The chain couples TRBV7-9 to TRBJ1-2; no reliable D call. The CDR3 has 14 amino acids. CDR1 is SEHNR, CDR2 FQNEAQ, per germline (reference sequence). V lost 1 base and J 4 bases, leaving 10 bases between the germline ends. The CDR3 sequence: CASSLGEGTYGYTF. DNA of the CDR3: TGTGCCAGCAGCTTAGGGGAGGGAACCTATGGCTACACCTTC.

The rearrangement uses TRBV7-8 and TRBJ1-6; D is perhaps TRBD1 (6 bases). V was shortened by 0 bases and J by 6 bases, with 9 bases between the two germline ends. Germline lookup yields CDR1 SGHVS and CDR2 FQNEAQ. The CDR3 spans 15 residues. Here the CDR3 DNA reads TGTGCCAGCAGCTTAGCGGGCAGGGGTAATTCACCCCTCCACTTT. This encodes CASSLAGRGNSPLHF.

The CDR3 DNA sequence: TGTGCCAGCAGTTTAATCAGGGGGGAGCAGTACTTC. Residues: CASSLIRGEQYF. The chain recombines TRBV27 with TRBJ2-7, with 7 bases fitting TRBD1. The CDR3 covers 12 residues. Germline V gene lookup returns CDR1 MNHEY and CDR2 SMNVEV (reference sequence). V shed 2 bases, J shed 7 bases, and the junction held 2 bases outside the gene matches.

This rearrangement joins TRBV27 to TRBJ2-3; 10 bases are a match to TRBD2. The CDR3 has 14 amino acids. Germline V CDR1 and CDR2: MNHEY, SMNVEV (reference sequence). V shed 7 bases and J 7 bases; nucleotides not matched to a gene: 8. In nucleotides, the CDR3 is TGTGCCAGCACTCCGGGACTAGCGTCTAATACGCAGTATTTT. It is translated as CASTPGLASNTQYF.

The V gene is TRBV28, the J gene TRBJ1-5; possible D gene TRBD1, 6 bases. Trimming pared 6 bases from V and 1 base from J, leaving 13 bases between. This CDR3 has 15 residues. The V gene's germline CDR1 is MDHEN and CDR2 SYDVKM. CDR3 in amino acids: CASSQGGASNQPQHF. CDR3 DNA: TGTGCCAGCAGCCAAGGGGGGGCCAGCAATCAGCCCCAGCATTTT.

V is TRBV5-8 and J is TRBJ2-5; 9 bases are a match to TRBD1. CDR1 and CDR2 (germline): SGHTS, YDEGEE. V gave up 2 bases and J gave up 4 bases; unmatched junction bases: 9. The CDR3 is 16 residues long. The CDR3 coding sequence is TGTGCCAGCAGCTTTCGGGGACAGGGAGTCGGAGAGACCCAGTACTTC. It translates to CASSFRGQGVGETQYF.

This chain connects TRBV11-2 to TRBJ1-3, with D possibly being TRBD1 (6 bases). The CDR3 contains 14 residues. Germline values: CDR1 SGHAT, CDR2 FQNNGV. Deletions cut 6 bases from V and 3 bases from J, with 12 bases between. For the CDR3, the DNA is TGTGCCAGCAGTTCTCAGGGGTTTGGAAACACCATATATTTT. Translation: CASSSQGFGNTIYF. Supplemented by reference TRBV11-2 and TRBJ1-3, the full variable domain reads EAGVAQSPRYKIIEKRQSVAFWCNPISGHATLYWYQQILGQGPKLLIQFQNNGVVDDSQLPKDRFSAERLKGVDSTLKIQPAKLEDSAVYLCASSSQGFGNTIYFGEGSWLTVV.

J is TRBJ1-2 and V is TRBV5-1; 10 positions agree with TRBD1. The germline gives CDR1 SGHRS, CDR2 YFSETQ. The length of the CDR3 is 14 residues. V was clipped by 0 bases and J by 8 bases; unmatched bases: 4. Written as DNA, the CDR3 is TGCGCCAGCAGCTTGGGCGGGACAGGGGTCGGCTACACCTTC. Translation: CASSLGGTGVGYTF. The variable domain in full, with the rest retrieved from reference TRBV5-1 and TRBJ1-2, is KAGVTQTPRYLIKTRGQQVTLSCSPISGHRSVSWYQQTPGQGLQFLFEYFSETQRNKGNFPGRFSGRQFSNSRSEMNVSTLELGDSALYLCASSLGGTGVGYTFGSGTRLTVV.

The chain joins TRBV28 to TRBJ2-7; no firm D call. V was trimmed by 2 bases and J by 3 bases, leaving 11 bases between them. Germline V gene data show CDR1 as MDHEN and CDR2 as SYDVKM. The CDR3 runs to 14 residues. The CDR3 coding sequence is TGTGCCAGCAGTTTAGAAGACGCGGTCTACGAGCAGTACTTC. The encoded protein is CASSLEDAVYEQYF.

The chain joins TRBV5-1 to TRBJ2-7; TRBD1 matches at 12 bases. Germline CDR1 and CDR2: SGHRS and YFSETQ. The CDR3 is 18 amino acids. J was trimmed by 3 bases and V by 0 bases; bases with no gene match: 10. CDR3 amino acids: CASSLGAPGQGAYYEQYF. CDR3 bases: TGCGCCAGCAGCTTGGGGGCCCCGGGACAGGGGGCCTACTACGAGCAGTACTTC.

The chain recombines TRBV7-2 with TRBJ1-5; D unresolved. Trimming stripped 5 bases from V and 6 bases from J, with 8 bases between. The CDR3 totals 12 residues. Germline V gene sequence: CDR1 SGHTA, CDR2 FQGNSA. The CDR3 sequence: CASSKLSQPQHF. The DNA for the CDR3 is TGTGCCAGCAGCAAACTGAGTCAGCCCCAGCATTTT.

There are a few counts of this clone. The chain has TRBV18 and TRBJ2-1, with D possibly TRBD1 on 5 matching bases. Trimming shortened V by 5 bases and J by 6 bases, and 14 bases separated the two germline ends. The CDR3 length is 14 residues. From germline, CDR1 is KGHSH and CDR2 LQKENI. CDR3 coding DNA: TGTGCCAGCTCAGACCAAAGGGGTCCCAATGAGCAGTTCTTC. It specifies CASSDQRGPNEQFF. The variable domain in full, with the rest retrieved from reference TRBV18 and TRBJ2-1, is NAGVMQNPRHLVRRRGQEARLRCSPMKGHSHVYWYRQLPEEGLKFMVYLQKENIIDESGMPKERFSAEFPKEGPSILRIQQVVRGDSAAYFCASSDQRGPNEQFFGPGTRLTVL.

The gene calls are TRBV15 and TRBJ2-1; D possibly corresponds to TRBD2 (6 bases). Germline V gene data show CDR1 as LNHNV and CDR2 as YYDKDF (reference sequence). Trimming left V 4 bases short and J 3 bases short, with 16 bases between. CDR3 size: 16 residues. The CDR3 bases are TGTGCCACCAGCACCTACGCGGGACCTAACTACAATGAGCAGTTCTTC. Protein sequence: CATSTYAGPNYNEQFF.

The rearrangement joins TRBV27 to TRBJ1-2, with D possibly matching TRBD1 (5 bases). The CDR3 length is 13 residues. Trimming took 2 bases from V and 4 from J, leaving 8 bases between them. Germline CDR1 MNHEY, CDR2 SMNVEV (reference sequence). CDR3 DNA: TGTGCCAGCAGTTTAAAGGGGTCCTATGGCTACACCTTC. Translating gives CASSLKGSYGYTF.

The chain recombines TRBV5-1 with TRBJ1-2; TRBD1 is a possible D gene (6 bases). This CDR3 has 13 residues. Looked up from germline, CDR1 is SGHRS and CDR2 is YFSETQ. V shed 5 bases and J shed 4 bases, with 12 bases lying between them. In DNA form, the CDR3 reads TGCGCCAGCAGAGCGGACAGTTCCTATGGCTACACCTTC. Translated: CASRADSSYGYTF.

The genes are TRBV6-5 and TRBJ2-2, with 8 bases that match TRBD1. Germline-derived CDR1 and CDR2 are MNHEY and SVGAGI. V trimming: 6 bases; J trimming: 4 bases; junction bases outside the gene matches: 4. The CDR3 covers 14 residues. The CDR3 DNA reads TGTGCCAGCAGCCCAACAGGGGGCACCGGGGAGCTGTTTTTT. Amino acid sequence: CASSPTGGTGELFF.